This paragraph reports one T cell receptor (beta chain). What it binds is not known. This record belongs to a study of T cell responses to AZD1222 COVID-19 vaccine. Study-level findings and limits: Dominant CD4 TCR responses targeted spike regions 160-218 and 743-854. White British ancestry dominated among donors, who included more females, and clonal diversity was possibly underestimated. Only a handful of AZD1222 recipients, several in all, had baseline seropositivity.

CDR3 length: 13 residues. J lost 5 bases, V lost 5 bases, and 5 bases had no gene match. Per the germline V gene, CDR1 is SGHVS and CDR2 is FQNEAQ. Pooling was applied to second doses at about 4 or about 12 weeks. Sequencing used immunoSEQ multiplex PCR; TCRdb keeps in-frame clones, though not all of them. The table lists tens of thousands of clones, around 90% of them singletons. The sequence came from an adult who received the AZD1222 COVID-19 vaccine. The J gene is TRBJ1-1, the V gene TRBV7-8, with 7 bases aligning to TRBD1. The specimen was peripheral blood, collected 28 days after the second AZD1222 dose. The CDR3 sequence is CASSTGVRTEAFF. The CDR3 DNA is TGTGCCAGCAGCACAGGGGTCCGGACTGAAGCTTTCTTT.